This note documents a single TCR beta chain sequence. The entry originates in a study of OX40 agonist ivuxolimab in advanced cancers. Looked up from germline, CDR1 is SGHRS and CDR2 is YFSETQ. This CDR3 comprises 12 residues. The data were produced by immunoSEQ multiplex PCR, yet TCRdb's version contains in-frame clones alone and is incomplete. In the table there are 100,000 to 150,000 clones, 85% to 95% of which are singletons. Sample: CD4+ or CD8+ T cells sorted from blood, taken in a trial of the OX40 agonist ivuxolimab. The chain employs TRBV5-1 and TRBJ2-5; D is undetermined. The J call could be wrong; TRBJ2-7 is a better fit for the DNA end. The TCR comes from an adult with an advanced solid tumor such as melanoma, head and neck, liver or kidney cancer. CDR3 nucleotide sequence: TGCGCCAGCAGCTTGGAACCCTACGAGCAGTACTTC. This translates into CASSLEPYEQYF.